The rows below give T cell receptor beta chains drawn from one sample of a study of radiation and T cells in renal cell carcinoma. The data were produced by immunoSEQ multiplex PCR, yet TCRdb's version contains in-frame clones alone and is incomplete. This table holds more than 95,000 clones, around 84% found once. The sample in question was blood, obtained from a patient whose treatment included radiotherapy and nephrectomy. The source is a woman aged 55-69 years with renal cell carcinoma. CDR3s include the opening cysteine and the closing phenylalanine or tryptophan. D genes are given only for firm matches. Clone size appears in some rows only: once, few, many, or a class for an expanded clone.

NA	TRBV10-3	TRBJ1-3	NA	TGTGCCATCAGTGACGAGGGTTCTGGAAACACCATATATTTT	CAISDEGSGNTIYF
TRBD2	TRBV9	TRBJ2-3	NA	TGTGCCAGCAGCGCCCTAGCGGGAGGGGGAGATACGCAGTATTTT	CASSALAGGGDTQYF
NA	TRBV10-1	TRBJ2-7	NA	TGCGCCAGCAGTGCCATTGAGAGTTTCGAGCAGTACTTC	CASSAIESFEQYF
TRBD2	TRBV4-2	TRBJ2-1	NA	TGTGCCAGCTCGGGCGGGGGGACCTCCTACAATGAGCAGTTCTTC	CASSGGGTSYNEQFF
TRBD2	TRBV7-9	TRBJ2-7	NA	TGTGCCAGCAGCCGGACTAGCGGAACCTACGAGCAGTACTTC	CASSRTSGTYEQYF
NA	TRBV7-2	TRBJ2-3	NA	TGTGCCAGCAGCTCCCAGACGTCTGGCCTCGTGTGGGATACGCAGTATTTT	CASSSQTSGLVWDTQYF
NA	TRBV6-5	TRBJ2-6	NA	TGTGCCAGCAGTTCTCCAGGTCCCTCTGGGGCCAACGTCCTGACTTTC	CASSSPGPSGANVLTF
NA	TRBV6-5	TRBJ2-7	NA	TGTGCCAGCAGTTACGATCACTACTACGAGCAGTACTTC	CASSYDHYYEQYF
NA	TRBV28	TRBJ2-7	NA	TGTGCCAGCACCATAGCCGGCGACAGCTCCTACGAGCAGTACTTC	CASTIAGDSSYEQYF
NA	TRBV18	TRBJ2-5	NA	TGTGCCAGCTCATCTGCACAGGAGGAGACCCAGTACTTC	CASSSAQEETQYF
NA	TRBV7-9	TRBJ1-1	NA	TGTGCCAGCAGGCCTCGACCGCCCGGCGAAGCTTTCTTT	CASRPRPPGEAFF
NA	TRBV6-5	TRBJ1-3	NA	TGTGCCAGCAGTCCTCCAGGAGTCTCTGGAAACACCATATATTTT	CASSPPGVSGNTIYF
TRBD2	TRBV27	TRBJ2-7	NA	TGTGCCAGCAGTCCAACTAGCGTAAGCAGCCCCTTGAACGAGCAGTACTTC	CASSPTSVSSPLNEQYF
NA	TRBV19	TRBJ1-4	NA	TGTGCCAGTAGTGCCCCAGACAGGACAACTAATGAAAAACTGTTTTTT	CASSAPDRTTNEKLFF
NA	TRBV6-5	TRBJ2-7	NA	TGTGCCAGCAGTCCAGAGGCTCACGGCGGGTACGAGCAGTACTTC	CASSPEAHGGYEQYF
NA	TRBV7-7	TRBJ2-2	NA	TGTGCTAGCAGCCCCGATATCAGGGGCGGGGAGCTGTTTTTT	CASSPDIRGGELFF
NA	TRBV19	TRBJ2-1	NA	TGTGCCAGTAGTCCCCCGAGCTCCTACAATGAGCAGTTCTTC	CASSPPSSYNEQFF
NA	TRBV4-2	TRBJ2-1	NA	TGTGCCAGCAGCCAAGATCCCGGGGGCGGGTACAATGAGCAGTTCTTC	CASSQDPGGGYNEQFF
NA	TRBV5-4	TRBJ2-5	NA	TGTGCCAGCAGCTTGGCGCCCAGGGGCCAAGAGACCCAGTACTTC	CASSLAPRGQETQYF
NA	TRBV5-6	TRBJ2-2	NA	TGTGCCAGCAGCTTAACTGACACCGGGGAGCTGTTTTTT	CASSLTDTGELFF
TRBD1	TRBV9	TRBJ2-7	NA	TGTGCCAGCAGCGTAGGCGGACAGGGGAAAACCGTCGAGCAGTACTTC	CASSVGGQGKTVEQYF
NA	TRBV27	TRBJ1-1	few	TGTGCCAGCAGTTTAGGCCTGGAGAACACTGAAGCTTTCTTT	CASSLGLENTEAFF
TRBD1	TRBV5-1	TRBJ2-1	NA	TGCGCCAGCAGCTTGGCCCCAACAGGGGTGTACAATGAGCAGTTCTTC	CASSLAPTGVYNEQFF
NA	TRBV5-4	TRBJ1-1	NA	TGTGCCAGCAGCCCTCCCAAGGGGACTGAAGCTTTCTTT	CASSPPKGTEAFF
NA	TRBV6-5	TRBJ2-5	NA	TGTGCCAGCAGTTACTCGAATCAGGGCCAGACCCAGTACTTC	CASSYSNQGQTQYF
NA	TRBV6-1	TRBJ1-5	NA	TGTGCCAGCAGTGAATTTGGAGGGGGCAATCAGCCCCAGCATTTT	CASSEFGGGNQPQHF
NA	TRBV11-2	TRBJ1-1	NA	TGTGCCAGCAGCTCTTACCGGGGTGGCACTGAAGCTTTCTTT	CASSSYRGGTEAFF
NA	TRBV6-1	TRBJ1-6	once	TGTGCCAGCAGTGCGGGGGGTAGCTCCTATAATTCACCCCTCCACTTT	CASSAGGSSYNSPLHF
TRBD1	TRBV5-1	TRBJ1-1	NA	TGCGCCAGCAGCTTGGGGGACAGGGGACGTGAAGCTTTCTTT	CASSLGDRGREAFF
TRBD1	TRBV7-9	TRBJ2-1	few	TGTGCCAGCAGCTATCGGGACAGGGAAGTCAATGAGCAGTTCTTC	CASSYRDREVNEQFF
TRBD1	TRBV29-1	TRBJ2-7	once	TGCAGCGTCGCGTCCGGGACAGGGGGCCGCGAGCAGTACTTC	CSVASGTGGREQYF
NA	TRBV7-3	TRBJ1-2	NA	TGTGCCAGCAGCTTACACAAGGGTATTGGCTACACCTTC	CASSLHKGIGYTF
NA	TRBV5-1	TRBJ2-5	NA	TGCGCCAGCAGCAACAGGGTAGGGGAGACCCAGTACTTC	CASSNRVGETQYF
NA	TRBV2	TRBJ1-5	once	TGTGCCAGCAGTGAGGGGGGATTTCAGCCCCAGCATTTT	CASSEGGFQPQHF
NA	TRBV6-5	TRBJ1-4	NA	TGTGCCAGCAGTTACTCGTCCAGGAGGTCTAATGAAAAACTGTTTTTT	CASSYSSRRSNEKLFF
TRBD1	TRBV2	TRBJ2-7	medium-sized	TGTGCCAGCAGGATCGACAGGGGGCTCTCCTACGAGCAGTACTTC	CASRIDRGLSYEQYF
NA	TRBV7-8	TRBJ2-7	NA	TGTGCCAGCAGCTTAGCTACTAACTCCTACGAGCAGTACTTC	CASSLATNSYEQYF
TRBD1	TRBV25-1	TRBJ1-4	NA	TGTGCCAGCAGGCAGTCGGACAGGAGGGAAAAACTGTTTTTT	CASRQSDRREKLFF
NA	TRBV27	TRBJ1-4	NA	TGTGCCAGCAGTTTATCGGGGGCCACTAATGAAAAACTGTTTTTT	CASSLSGATNEKLFF
NA	TRBV29-1	TRBJ2-7	NA	TGCAGCGCAACGGACGGAGCACAGTACGAGCAGTACTTC	CSATDGAQYEQYF
TRBD1	TRBV19	TRBJ2-2	NA	TGTGCCAGCAACAGGGGGCTCAACACCGGGGAGCTGTTTTTT	CASNRGLNTGELFF
NA	TRBV6-5	TRBJ1-3	NA	TGTGCCAGCAGTTACGAAAGAGGAAACACCATATATTTT	CASSYERGNTIYF
TRBD2	TRBV7-9	TRBJ2-1	NA	TGTGCCAGCAGCCAATCTCGACTAGCGCACAATGAGCAGTTCTTC	CASSQSRLAHNEQFF
NA	TRBV11-2	TRBJ1-2	NA	TGTGCCAGCAGCTTAGTCGGCAGGGAGGCATATGGCTACACCTTC	CASSLVGREAYGYTF
NA	TRBV6-5	TRBJ2-2	NA	TGTGCCAGCAGCCGCGGTAGAAACACCGGGGAGCTGTTTTTT	CASSRGRNTGELFF
TRBD1	TRBV9	TRBJ1-2	NA	TGTGCCAGCAGCTCAAGCCCCGCGGCAGGGGGGTATTATGGCTACACCTTC	CASSSSPAAGGYYGYTF
TRBD2	TRBV11-2	TRBJ2-7	NA	TGTGCCAGCAGCTTTCTAGCGGGGGGGCTTGGAGAGCAGTACTTC	CASSFLAGGLGEQYF
TRBD2	TRBV6-1	TRBJ2-1	few	TGTGCCCTTCGGACTAGCGGGAGTTGGGGTGAGCAGTTCTTC	CALRTSGSWGEQFF
TRBD1	TRBV7-9	TRBJ2-7	NA	TGTGCCAGCAGCTTAGTAGGGACAGGACCTAGCTCCTACGAGCAGTACTTC	CASSLVGTGPSSYEQYF
TRBD1	TRBV27	TRBJ1-2	NA	TGTGCCAGCAGTTCCCTGACAGGGGGCAACTATGGCTACACCTTC	CASSSLTGGNYGYTF
NA	TRBV5-3	TRBJ1-2	NA	TGTGCCAGAAGCTCAAACGGGACGTCCTATGGCTACACCTTC	CARSSNGTSYGYTF
TRBD2	TRBV30	TRBJ2-7	NA	TGTGCCTGGACCATAGGACTAGCCCAGTACTTC	CAWTIGLAQYF
NA	TRBV19	TRBJ2-3	NA	TGTGCCAGTACCACACTAGCTCCGACAGATACGCAGTATTTT	CASTTLAPTDTQYF
NA	TRBV18	TRBJ2-3	NA	TGTGCCAGCTCACCGGCGGAGACCACAGATACGCAGTATTTT	CASSPAETTDTQYF
NA	TRBV7-3	TRBJ1-1	NA	TGTGCCAGCAGCTTAACGGGAGGGAGAGCTGAAGCTTTCTTT	CASSLTGGRAEAFF
TRBD1	TRBV4-1	TRBJ1-5	NA	TGCGCCAGCAGCCACCCCACAGGGGTAGGTGTCAATCAGCCCCAGCATTTT	CASSHPTGVGVNQPQHF
TRBD1	TRBV19	TRBJ1-2	NA	TGTGCCAGTAGTCCTGAGGACAGGGCTGGCTACACCTTC	CASSPEDRAGYTF
TRBD2	TRBV5-6	TRBJ2-1	NA	TGTGCCAGCAGCTTGAGGCTAGCGGGAGGGGTCTACAATGAGCAGTTCTTC	CASSLRLAGGVYNEQFF
NA	TRBV5-8	TRBJ1-1	NA	TGTGCCAGCCGCCCTCGGGGGAACACTGAAGCTTTCTTT	CASRPRGNTEAFF
TRBD2	TRBV7-2	TRBJ2-7	NA	TGTGCCAGCAGCCCCTCCACTGGACTAGCGGGAGCCTACGAGCAGTACTTC	CASSPSTGLAGAYEQYF